This TCR beta chain was captured by sequencing in a study of spatial heterogeneity in lung cancer (dated by TCRdb to the late 2010s). With regard to the full study: Beta-chain transcripts were consistently detected in greater numbers than alpha-chain transcripts, which likely reflected higher beta-chain transcript abundance. Both alpha and beta chains were TCR-sequenced in around 220 tumor regions, fewer than 80 matched nontumor lung samples and 55 to 60 PBMC samples obtained at surgery. TCR repertoire features were related to nonsynonymous mutation counts determined by whole-exome sequencing of tumor tissue. In tumor regions, TCR transcript counts showed a strong correlation with a T cell transcriptional module score from matched bulk RNA-seq. In the raw uncorrected reads, each unique combination of TCR and UMI appeared more than ten times on average. In non-small cell lung cancer, the study made a quantitative comparison of TCR alpha and beta repertoires among multiple tumor regions, matched nontumor lung and blood.

The sample's time point label, decoded: sample taken at primary tumor resection. Samples were obtained from about 69 patients with early-stage, untreated non-small cell lung cancer from the lung TRACERx cohort. Whole RNA extracted from tumor and nontumor lung tissue, or from cryopreserved PBMC samples, was used for TCR sequencing without cell sorting. Only patients for whom sufficient RNA was available from at least two tumor regions were selected for TCR sequencing. Before selection, tumor and adjacent nontumor lung specimens were reviewed by a lung pathologist. Libraries were built with 5' RACE. Sequencing used a NextSeq 500. To allow correction of PCR and sequencing errors, the TCR library protocol tagged every TCR cDNA molecule with a unique molecular identifier. Per the authors' processing: Decombinator tools were used for TCR identification, UMI-based error correction and CDR3 extraction. TCRs above a frequency of 2 per 1,000, corresponding to the top 1% of the tumor frequency distribution, were defined as expanded. Expanded tumor TCRs were classed as regional if statistically deemed absent (corrected P<0.05) from at least one tumor region, otherwise ubiquitous. Renyi diversity was calculated using the R vegan package after each repertoire was subsampled 100 times to 5,000 TCRs. CDR3 similarity networks were built from amino acid triplet string-kernel similarity, connecting CDR3s with pairwise similarity above 0.82. The raw public reads went through TCRdb reprocessing: fastp at Q25, MiXCR clone calling, in-frame beta chains kept. Identical CDR3 proteins give one entry, which carries the most common genes and DNA. TCRdb assigned the V and J calls; the authors' analysis was not used. The sample yields fewer than 20,000 distinct CDR3 sequences; 4.5% to 7.5% were counted once. The ten largest clones represent 10% of the sample.

What the study reported, not specific to this receptor: Additional single-cell paired TCR alpha and beta sequencing was considered necessary to confirm, at a functional level, the hypothesis that regional TCRs recognize regional mutations. Counts of ubiquitous and regional expanded TCRs were found to correlate with counts of ubiquitous and regional nonsynonymous mutations, respectively. A correlation was observed between the number of expanded intratumoral alpha and beta TCRs and the tumor nonsynonymous mutation count. Estimated TCR-seq coverage of tumor T cells was only around 6.7% for alpha chains and about 12% for beta chains.

The CDR3 starts with the cysteine, ends with the phenylalanine, and has 17 residues. Solely the CDR3 DNA is kept, with 51 bases framed from the first base. V has 4 bases trimmed and J has 5 bases trimmed; junction bases matching no gene number 15. Note on this clonotype: Its binding antigen is unknown. Base qualities are not at hand, and no much larger clone is one base apart. This beta chain slipped into a library made for alpha chains as a stray read, so its size is not meaningful.

The receptor was isolated from a female donor with early-stage non-small cell lung cancer. The rearrangement combines TRBV12-3 or TRBV12-4 with TRBJ2-7, with 9 bases in between that match TRBD1. Sequenced material: lung tumor tissue, taken at surgery. The CDR3 is CASSSLGTGYTSDEQYF. The DNA is TGTGCCAGCAGTTCCCTGGGGACAGGGTATACTTCGGACGAGCAGTACTTC.